Below are 14 T cell receptor beta chains sequenced from a single sample in a study of vaccination and CD4 T cells after COVID-19. This sample's treatment: approximately 10-day PBMC culture with coronavirus spike peptide pools or control peptides (ViraFEST assay). Sequencing of the DNA from cultured CD4+ T cells was carried out with the Oncomine TCR Beta short-read assay. Using its own MiXCR run on the PCR reads, TCRdb lists one record per CDR3 protein. This repertoire shows around 26,000 distinct CDR3 sequences, about 60% found once; its top ten account for over 7.5%. No cognate antigen is known for these TCRs. The specimen was CD4+ T cells from blood, cultured in vitro. These receptors were collected from a human donor who had recovered from COVID-19.

This clonotype has only one observation. The V gene is TRBV30, the J gene TRBJ1-2; 7 bases match TRBD1. Germline V lookup: CDR1 GTSNPN, CDR2 SVGIG (reference sequence). CDR3 length: 15 amino acids. The J segment lost 2 bases and the V segment lost 1 base, leaving 7 bases of the junction unmatched. The CDR3, as DNA: TGTGCCTGGAGTGATAGACAGGGTTGGAACTATGGCTACACCTTC. Its translation: CAWSDRQGWNYGYTF.

The rearrangement links TRBV7-2 to TRBJ2-7; no definite D call. Germline CDR1 SGHTA, CDR2 FQGNSA. The CDR3 is 13 amino acids. The germline V and J ends were trimmed by 4 bases and 1 base, with 8 bases remaining between them. The CDR3 region has the DNA TGTGCCAGCAGCTCCGGGCCTTCCTACGAGCAGTACTTC. It yields the protein CASSSGPSYEQYF.

Turning to this clonotype: Germline and junction disagree at one end, which may indicate a read error. This sequence joins TRBV7-2 and TRBJ2-4, with 8 bases identical to TRBD2. The length of the CDR3 is 18 residues. CDR1 SGHTA and CDR2 FQGNSA come from the germline V gene. The DNA of the CDR3 is TGCGCCAGCAGCCAAGATTTACAGCGGGAGTCCAGTTTAGGCATTCAGTACTTC. Its protein is CASSQDLQRESSLGIQYF.

CDR3 loop: CASSDRRQRDNSPLHF. The CDR3 DNA is TGTGCCAGCAGTGATCGCCGTCAAAGGGATAATTCACCCCTCCACTTT. The chain uses TRBV6-1 and TRBJ1-6; no clear D. Per germline, CDR1 MNHNS and CDR2 SASEGT. CDR3 length: 16 amino acids. V was pared by 3 bases and J by 5 bases, with 14 bases between.

This chain connects TRBV11-2 to TRBJ1-6; D call uncertain. This CDR3 comprises 12 residues. V was clipped by 5 bases and J by 7 bases, with 6 bases between them. CDR1 is SGHAT, CDR2 FQNNGV, per germline. This chain's CDR3 is CASSLTNSPLHF. DNA for the CDR3: TGTGCCAGCAGCCTAACCAATTCACCCCTCCACTTT.

The chain carries TRBV19 and TRBJ1-6; TRBD1 matches 9 bases. Germline V gives CDR1 LNHDA, CDR2 SQIVND (reference sequence). V trimming: 5 bases; J trimming: 10 bases; junction bases outside the gene matches: 15. CDR3 length: 17 amino acids. CDR3 nucleotides: TGTGCCAGTAGTCGGCCGACCTGGACAGGGGAGAGGTCACCCCTCCACTTT. Amino acid sequence: CASSRPTWTGERSPLHF.

This clonotype was picked up a small number of times. The rearrangement uses TRBV27 and TRBJ2-7; 9 bases agree with TRBD2. V shed 6 bases, J shed 3 bases, and the junction held 9 bases outside the gene matches. Germline V gene lookup returns CDR1 MNHEY and CDR2 SMNVEV (reference sequence). This CDR3 has 15 amino acids. CDR3 bases: TGTGCCAGCAGGGGTGAATTAGCGGGGGTCTACGAGCAGTACTTC. It is translated as CASRGELAGVYEQYF.

This clonotype showed up just a few times. The chain couples TRBV20-1 to TRBJ1-2; tentative D call: TRBD1 (5 bases). CDR1 DFQATT and CDR2 SNEGSKA come from the germline V gene (reference sequence). The ends were cut back, 0 bases at V and 5 bases at J, with 22 bases in the middle. The CDR3 spans 17 residues. The CDR3 bases are TGCAGTGCTAGAGATCTACAGGACCACCAAGTAGCGTATGGCTACACCTTC. Its translation: CSARDLQDHQVAYGYTF.

CDR3 nucleotide sequence: TGCAGTGCTAGGGCGACTAGCGGGCCATTCTACGAGCAGTACTTC. Translating gives CSARATSGPFYEQYF. The chain uses TRBV20-1 and TRBJ2-7; 10 bases are shared with TRBD2. Germline trimming cut 3 bases from V and 3 bases from J; bases unmatched to any gene: 8. This CDR3 contains 15 residues. Germline V gene data show CDR1 as DFQATT and CDR2 as SNEGSKA (reference sequence).

There are a few counts of this clonotype. The V and J genes are TRBV6-1 and TRBJ2-2; D is ambiguous. Germline V CDR1 and CDR2: MNHNS, SASEGT. The length of the CDR3 is 12 residues. Trimming shortened V by 6 bases and J by 6 bases, and 8 bases separated the two germline ends. For the CDR3, the DNA is TGTGCCAGCAGAACCTTTGCCGGGGAGCTGTTTTTT. This translates into CASRTFAGELFF.

This clonotype was counted between two and nine times. V is TRBV19 and J is TRBJ1-1, with D unclear. V was shortened by 6 bases and J by 5 bases, with 10 bases between the two germline ends. Germline CDR1 reads LNHDA; CDR2 reads SQIVND (reference sequence). CDR3 length: 12 amino acids. Written as DNA, the CDR3 is TGTGCCAGTAGCAACGGATGGACTGAAGCTTTCTTT. Translation: CASSNGWTEAFF. The full variable domain, rest sourced from reference TRBV19 and TRBJ1-1, is DGGITQSPKYLFRKEGQNVTLSCEQNLNHDAMYWYRQDPGQGLRLIYYSQIVNDFQKGDIAEGYSVSREKKESFPLTVTSAQKNPTAFYLCASSNGWTEAFFGQGTRLTVV.

In this sample, this clonotype turned up once. The rearrangement links TRBV7-9 to TRBJ2-7, with 7 bases identical to TRBD2. CDR3 length equals 17 residues. Trimming took 5 bases from V and 5 from J; bases not matched to a gene: 18. Germline V gene sequence: CDR1 SEHNR, CDR2 FQNEAQ (reference sequence). CDR3 sequence (DNA): TGTGCCAGCAGCGCAAGAGTGTTCGGACTAGACCCCCACGAGCAGTACTTC. Translating gives CASSARVFGLDPHEQYF.

CDR3 nucleotides: TGTGCCAGCAGCTTATTACTCATTGAGGGGCGCGATACTGACACTGAAGCTTTCTTT. Its translation is CASSLLLIEGRDTDTEAFF. The chain has TRBV7-9 and TRBJ1-1; a weak D match, TRBD1 (5 bases). Trimming took off 2 bases at V and 3 bases at J, with 25 bases between the two ends. This CDR3 contains 19 residues. Germline CDR1 is SEHNR and CDR2 is FQNEAQ (reference sequence).

A single count supports this clonotype. This CDR3 reads CASSKDWTDTQYF. The DNA for the CDR3 is TGTGCCAGTAGCAAGGACTGGACAGATACGCAGTATTTT. The rearrangement links TRBV19 to TRBJ2-3, with TRBD2 as a possible D gene (5 bases). Germline V gene data show CDR1 as LNHDA and CDR2 as SQIVND (reference sequence). The CDR3 is 13 residues long. Trimming left V 6 bases short and J 3 bases short, with 10 bases between.